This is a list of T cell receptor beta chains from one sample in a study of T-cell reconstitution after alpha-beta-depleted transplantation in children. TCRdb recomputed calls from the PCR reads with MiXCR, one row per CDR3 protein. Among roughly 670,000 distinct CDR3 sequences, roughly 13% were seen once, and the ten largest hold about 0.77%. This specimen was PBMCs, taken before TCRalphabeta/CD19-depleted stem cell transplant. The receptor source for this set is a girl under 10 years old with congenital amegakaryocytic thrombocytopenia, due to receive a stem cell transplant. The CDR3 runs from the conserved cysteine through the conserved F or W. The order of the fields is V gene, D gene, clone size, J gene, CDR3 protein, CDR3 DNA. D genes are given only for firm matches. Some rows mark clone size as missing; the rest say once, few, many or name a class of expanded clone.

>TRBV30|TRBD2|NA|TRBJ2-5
CAWKGLAGGPWETQYF
TGTGCCTGGAAAGGACTAGCGGGAGGGCCGTGGGAGACCCAGTACTTC
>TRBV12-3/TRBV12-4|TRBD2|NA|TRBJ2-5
CASSLFGTSGRETQYF
TGTGCCAGCAGTTTATTCGGGACTAGCGGGAGAGAGACCCAGTACTTC
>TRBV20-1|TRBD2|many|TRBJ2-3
CSARDGAASGSTDTQYF
TGCAGTGCTAGAGATGGGGCGGCTAGCGGTAGCACAGATACGCAGTATTTT
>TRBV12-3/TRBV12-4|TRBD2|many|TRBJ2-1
CASSFGSGRFIEQFF
TGTGCCAGCAGTTTCGGTAGCGGGAGGTTTATTGAGCAGTTCTTC
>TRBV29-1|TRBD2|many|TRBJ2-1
CSVEVYGGSGNEQFF
TGCAGCGTTGAAGTTTACGGCGGGAGTGGCAATGAGCAGTTCTTC
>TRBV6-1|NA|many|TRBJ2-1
CASSERVLTYNEQFF
TGTGCCAGCAGCGAACGGGTTCTAACCTACAATGAGCAGTTCTTC
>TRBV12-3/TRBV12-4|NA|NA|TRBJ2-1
CASSYLDFEQFF
TGTGCCAGCAGTTACCTTGACTTTGAGCAGTTCTTC
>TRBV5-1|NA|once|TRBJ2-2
CASEATGPTGELFF
TGCGCCAGCGAGGCGACAGGTCCAACCGGGGAGCTGTTTTTT
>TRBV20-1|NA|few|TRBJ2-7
CSVRGYEQYF
TGCAGTGTAAGGGGCTACGAGCAGTACTTC
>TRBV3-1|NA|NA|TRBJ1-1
CASSPYWESEAFF
TGTGCCAGCAGCCCTTACTGGGAGAGTGAAGCTTTCTTT
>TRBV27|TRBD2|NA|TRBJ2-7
CASSSITSGSRDEQYF
TGTGCCAGCAGTTCAATAACTAGCGGGAGCCGGGACGAGCAGTACTTC
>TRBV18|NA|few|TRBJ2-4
CASSPETGRNIQYF
TGTGCCAGCTCACCAGAGACCGGCCGAAACATTCAGTACTTC
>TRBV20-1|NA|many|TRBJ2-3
CSVRGLSSTDTQYF
TGCAGTGTCAGGGGTCTTTCTAGCACAGATACGCAGTATTTT
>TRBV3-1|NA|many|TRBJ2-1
CASSQEWVGGNEQFF
TGTGCCAGCAGCCAAGAATGGGTAGGAGGCAATGAGCAGTTCTTC
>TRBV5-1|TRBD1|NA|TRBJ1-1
CASSLGQGANPEAFF
TGCGCCAGCAGCTTGGGACAGGGGGCGAATCCTGAAGCTTTCTTT
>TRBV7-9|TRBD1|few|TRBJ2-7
CASSSRDSKWYEQYF
TGTGCCAGCAGTTCCCGGGACAGTAAATGGTACGAGCAGTACTTC
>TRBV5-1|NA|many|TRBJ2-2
CASSLGDQYTGELFF
TGCGCCAGCAGCTTGGGGGACCAATACACCGGGGAGCTGTTTTTT
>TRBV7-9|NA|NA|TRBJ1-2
CASSLLETASGYTF
TGTGCCAGCAGCTTATTGGAAACAGCTAGTGGCTACACCTTC
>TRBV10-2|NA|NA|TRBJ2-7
CASAGRTTYEQYF
TGCGCCAGCGCGGGACGGACCACCTACGAGCAGTACTTC
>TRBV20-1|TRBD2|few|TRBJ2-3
CSARGLAGGPIENTQYF
TGCAGTGCTAGAGGACTAGCGGGAGGGCCGATTGAAAATACGCAGTATTTT
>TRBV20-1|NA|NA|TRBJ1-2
CSARVRGDNYGDTF
TGCAGTGCTAGAGTTCGTGGCGACAACTATGGCGACACCTTC
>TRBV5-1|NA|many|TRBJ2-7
CASSPGTFRTYEQYF
TGCGCCAGCAGCCCCGGGACTTTCAGAACCTACGAGCAGTACTTC
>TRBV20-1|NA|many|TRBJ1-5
CSVFLGLTNQPQHF
TGCAGTGTTTTTCTGGGCCTCACTAATCAGCCCCAGCATTTT
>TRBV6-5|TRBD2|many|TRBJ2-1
CASSYSGTGGLAGVNEQFF
TGTGCCAGCAGTTACTCCGGGACAGGGGGACTAGCGGGAGTCAATGAGCAGTTCTTC
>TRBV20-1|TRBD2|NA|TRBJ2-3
CSAPTSGFADTQYF
TGCAGTGCTCCAACTAGCGGATTCGCAGATACGCAGTATTTT
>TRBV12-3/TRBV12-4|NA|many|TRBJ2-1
CASTGRDESSYNEQFF
TGTGCCAGCACCGGGCGGGACGAAAGCTCCTACAATGAGCAGTTCTTC
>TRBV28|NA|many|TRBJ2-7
CASSPTAPYEQYF
TGTGCCAGCAGTCCTACGGCTCCCTACGAGCAGTACTTC
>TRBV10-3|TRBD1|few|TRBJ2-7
CATGQGASYEQYF
TGTGCCACTGGACAGGGGGCTTCCTACGAGCAGTACTTC
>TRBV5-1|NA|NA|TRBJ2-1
CASSPGSLISSYNEQFF
TGCGCCAGCAGCCCCGGTAGCCTCATAAGCTCCTACAATGAGCAGTTCTTC